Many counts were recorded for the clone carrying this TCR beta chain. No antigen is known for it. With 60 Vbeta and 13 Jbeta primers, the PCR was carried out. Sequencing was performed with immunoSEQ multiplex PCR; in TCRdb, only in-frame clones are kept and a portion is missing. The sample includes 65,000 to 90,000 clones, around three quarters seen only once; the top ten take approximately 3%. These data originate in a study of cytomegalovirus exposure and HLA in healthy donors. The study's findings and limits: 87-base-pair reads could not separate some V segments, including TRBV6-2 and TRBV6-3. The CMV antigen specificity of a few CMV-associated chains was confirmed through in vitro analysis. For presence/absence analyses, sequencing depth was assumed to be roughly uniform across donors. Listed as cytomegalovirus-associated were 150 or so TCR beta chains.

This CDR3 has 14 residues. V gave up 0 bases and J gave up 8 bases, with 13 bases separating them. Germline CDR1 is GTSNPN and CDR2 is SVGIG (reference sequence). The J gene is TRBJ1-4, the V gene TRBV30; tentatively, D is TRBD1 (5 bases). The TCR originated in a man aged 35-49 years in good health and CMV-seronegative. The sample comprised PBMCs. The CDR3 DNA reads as TGTGCCTGGAGTGTATTCCGGGGGGACGAAAAACTGTTTTTT. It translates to CAWSVFRGDEKLFF.